What follows are 7 T cell receptor beta chains derived from one specimen sequenced in a study of identifying expanded T cells in peripheral blood. Here immunoSEQ multiplex PCR was the method, and the copy in TCRdb shows in-frame clones only, minus some. Here the sample spans roughly 63,000 clones, under 85% being singletons. Source material: blood. The receptor set was obtained from a person aged 18 to 69 in good health.

This clone was counted once. This chain uses TRBV7-9 with TRBJ2-7; 7 bases are shared with TRBD2. The CDR3 runs to 14 residues. Germline V gives CDR1 SEHNR, CDR2 FQNEAQ (reference sequence). V was pared by 5 bases and J by 1 base, with 5 bases of the junction left unmatched. CDR3: CASSREALSYEQYF. CDR3 DNA: TGTGCCAGCAGCCGGGAGGCCCTATCCTACGAGCAGTACTTC.

The rearrangement uses TRBV6-4 and TRBJ2-3; no clear D. CDR1 and CDR2 (germline): MRHNA, SNTAGT. Trimming left V 5 bases short and J 4 bases short, with 10 bases between. The CDR3 is made up of 13 amino acids. The CDR3 sequence is CASSSEYADTQYF. CDR3 coding DNA: TGTGCCAGCAGTAGTGAGTATGCAGATACGCAGTATTTT.

The V call is TRBV27, the J call TRBJ2-2, with 14 bases identical to TRBD2. Germline assignment: CDR1 MNHEY and CDR2 SMNVEV (reference sequence). With 11 bases clipped from V and 2 bases from J, the junction kept 7 bases outside the gene matches. The CDR3 spans 16 residues. DNA of the CDR3: TGTGCCTCGAAGACTAGCGGGAGGGCCAACACCGGGGAGCTGTTTTTT. Translated: CASKTSGRANTGELFF.

The rearrangement links TRBV6-6 to TRBJ2-7, with a tentative D call TRBD2 (5 bases). Germline V lookup: CDR1 MNHNY, CDR2 SVGAGI (reference sequence). V lost 10 bases, J lost 3 bases, and 16 bases lay in between. The CDR3 loop spans 13 amino acids. The DNA of the CDR3 is TGTGCCATCCGCCGGGAAGGGCTCTACGAGCAGTACTTC. Its translation: CAIRREGLYEQYF.

V gene TRBV7-9 combines with J gene TRBJ2-1, with D unclear. The germline CDR1 and CDR2 sequences are SEHNR and FQNEAQ (reference sequence). This CDR3 has 17 amino acids. V gave up 4 bases and J gave up 6 bases, with 22 bases separating them. CDR3 DNA: TGTGCCAGCAGCTACACCTCGGCAGAGTCGCCATCCAATGAGCAGTTCTTC. Translated: CASSYTSAESPSNEQFF. The variable domain in full, with the rest retrieved from reference TRBV7-9 and TRBJ2-1, is DTGVSQNPRHKITKRGQNVTFRCDPISEHNRLYWYRQTLGQGPEFLTYFQNEAQLEKSRLLSDRFSAERPKGSFSTLEIQRTEQGDSAMYLCASSYTSAESPSNEQFFGPGTRLTVL.

The rearrangement links TRBV6-5 to TRBJ2-7, with D perhaps matching TRBD2 (7 bases). Germline V lookup: CDR1 MNHEY, CDR2 SVGAGI. Trimming shortened V by 6 bases and J by 7 bases, and 19 bases separated the two germline ends. This CDR3 spans 14 amino acids. The CDR3 loop reads CASRGRGGGSEQYF. The CDR3 bases are TGTGCCAGCAGGGGTCGGGGAGGGGGTTCTGAGCAGTACTTC.

The CDR3 loop is CASSPRQGVDTEAFF. In nucleotides, the CDR3 is TGTGCCAGTAGTCCTCGACAAGGGGTGGACACTGAAGCTTTCTTT. The rearrangement joins TRBV19 to TRBJ1-1; possible D gene TRBD1, 5 bases. Germline V gene data show CDR1 as LNHDA and CDR2 as SQIVND (reference sequence). The CDR3 totals 15 residues. Trimming pared 5 bases from V and 3 bases from J, leaving 16 bases between. Complete variable domain (other parts from reference TRBV19 and TRBJ1-1): DGGITQSPKYLFRKEGQNVTLSCEQNLNHDAMYWYRQDPGQGLRLIYYSQIVNDFQKGDIAEGYSVSREKKESFPLTVTSAQKNPTAFYLCASSPRQGVDTEAFFGQGTRLTVV.